This T cell receptor (beta chain) was identified in a study of shared clonotypes between healthy human individuals. This clone was seen more than once but under ten times. The assay was immunoSEQ multiplex PCR, and TCRdb's table has in-frame clones only and misses some. The sample records roughly 500,000 clones, 76% being singletons. All the donors were Caucasian adults who lived in Nashville, Tennessee. V lost 3 bases, J lost 0 bases, and 6 bases stayed unmatched. The germline CDR1 and CDR2 sequences are MNHEY and SVGAGI. The CDR3 sequence is 16 residues long. The clonotype comes from a woman in her thirties or forties in good health. Some clones in this sample may be carry-over from other donors' samples. Material for sequencing was PBMCs. This chain connects TRBV6-5 to TRBJ2-3; 7 nucleotides agree with TRBD1. CDR3 in DNA: TGTGCCAGCAGTTATAGCAGGGACAGCAGCACAGATACGCAGTATTTT. As protein: CASSYSRDSSTDTQYF.